One and the same sample provided the 22 T cell receptor beta chains below, sequenced in a study of T cell repertoires in cytomegalovirus infection. TCRdb re-derived calls from the reads in MiXCR, one entry per CDR3 protein. This table holds about 770,000 distinct CDR3 sequences, almost 30% found once. Antigens of these TCRs are unknown. The specimen comprised cultured CD8+ T cells from PBMCs, sampled from culture after CMV antigen stimulation. The receptors come from a human donor in good health (CMV status not recorded). Some clones in this sample may be carry-over from other donors' samples.

This clonotype was counted ten times or more. V gene TRBV7-9 combines with J gene TRBJ2-5, with 7 bases that match TRBD1. This CDR3 has 16 residues. Germline CDR1 is SEHNR and CDR2 is FQNEAQ (reference sequence). J gave up 5 bases and V 5 bases, and 14 bases lay outside the gene matches. CDR3 amino acids: CASSLPGQAVGETQYF. The CDR3 DNA reads TGTGCCAGCAGCCTCCCTGGACAGGCCGTTGGGGAGACCCAGTACTTC.

This clonotype was recorded a few times. The chain recombines TRBV7-9 with TRBJ2-1; 7 positions agree with TRBD1. Trimming took 4 bases from V and 5 from J; bases not matched to a gene: 11. The CDR3 extends over 16 amino acids. The germline V gene has CDR1 SEHNR and CDR2 FQNEAQ (reference sequence). The CDR3 loop is CASSSMTGKSHNEQFF. As DNA, the CDR3 is TGTGCCAGCAGCTCGATGACAGGGAAGTCCCACAATGAGCAGTTCTTC.

With regard to this clonotype: A read error may produce the germline difference seen at one junction end. The chain's CDR3 is CASSYQGNSYNKQFF. In nucleotides, the CDR3 is TGTGCCAGCAGTTACCAAGGAAATTCCTACAATAAGCAGTTCTTC. The chain recombines TRBV6-6 with TRBJ2-1; no reliable D call. CDR1 is MNHNY and CDR2 is SVGAGI in the germline V gene (reference sequence). This CDR3 region has 15 residues.

The chain couples TRBV19 to TRBJ1-1, with D tentatively TRBD1 (5 bases). Germline CDR1 is LNHDA and CDR2 is SQIVND (reference sequence). The V end was cut by 6 bases, the J end by 10 bases, with 18 bases between. This CDR3 contains 13 residues. The DNA of the CDR3 is TGTGCCAGTAGCGAAGGGGCCCCTTTTGGAGCTTTCTTT. Its protein product is CASSEGAPFGAFF.

The DNA for the CDR3 is TGCGCCAGCAGCCCGGGGGGTCAACGCACAGATACGCAGTATTTT. Its protein is CASSPGGQRTDTQYF. V is TRBV5-1 and J is TRBJ2-3; 7 bases are a match to TRBD2. After removal of 4 bases from V and 1 base from J, the junction contained 6 bases not matched to a gene. This CDR3 has 15 amino acids. Germline V gene data show CDR1 as SGHRS and CDR2 as YFSETQ.

CDR3 amino acids: CASSSTGAFNTGELFF. The CDR3 DNA reads TGTGCCAGCAGTTCGACAGGGGCCTTTAACACCGGGGAGCTGTTTTTT. V usage is TRBV6-5 and J usage is TRBJ2-2, with TRBD1 matching 8 bases. V was clipped by 4 bases and J by 2 bases; unmatched bases: 6. This CDR3 region has 16 residues. The germline V gene encodes CDR1 MNHEY and CDR2 SVGAGI.

V usage is TRBV19 and J usage is TRBJ1-1; D unresolved. The CDR3 extends over 17 amino acids. V lost 0 bases, J lost 3 bases, and 17 bases lay in between. Germline V gene sequence: CDR1 LNHDA, CDR2 SQIVND (reference sequence). The CDR3 here is CASSIDGNPFGDTEAFF. In DNA form, the CDR3 reads TGTGCCAGTAGTATAGATGGCAACCCGTTTGGGGACACTGAAGCTTTCTTT.

CDR3 residues: CASSNRVVTDTQYF. CDR3 coding DNA: TGTGCCAGCAGTAACAGGGTGGTGACAGATACGCAGTATTTT. The rearrangement uses TRBV7-6 and TRBJ2-3; D possibly corresponds to TRBD1 (6 bases). In germline, CDR1 is SGHVS, CDR2 FNYEAQ. The CDR3 spans 14 residues. V shed 6 bases and J shed 3 bases, with 13 bases lying between them.

The sample holds a few counts of this clonotype. This chain uses TRBV4-3 with TRBJ2-5, with 10 nucleotides matching TRBD1. Germline CDR1 reads LGHNA; CDR2 reads YSLEER. The junction had 3 bases not matched to a gene; V was cut back by 0 bases and J by 2 bases. CDR3 length: 16 residues. The CDR3 reads CASSQDWDRGQETQYF. DNA for the CDR3: TGCGCCAGCAGCCAAGATTGGGACAGGGGACAAGAGACCCAGTACTTC.

The sample holds a few counts of this clonotype. The chain has TRBV19 and TRBJ2-1; 8 nucleotides match TRBD2. Germline loops: CDR1 LNHDA, CDR2 SQIVND (reference sequence). The CDR3 sequence is 15 residues long. The junction had 6 bases not matched to a gene; V was cut back by 7 bases and J by 1 base. CDR3 protein: CASKFSGGSYNEQFF. The CDR3 nucleotides are TGTGCCAGTAAATTCAGCGGGGGATCCTACAATGAGCAGTTCTTC.

This clonotype was observed a handful of times. This chain connects TRBV5-4 to TRBJ2-6; D is unresolved. Germline assignment: CDR1 SGHNT and CDR2 YYREEE (reference sequence). This CDR3 has 15 residues. Trimming removed 0 bases from V and 7 bases from J, with 11 bases in between. The CDR3 DNA is TGTGCCAGCAGCTTGGAAGTCGGTGTAGCCAACGTCCTGACTTTC. Amino acids: CASSLEVGVANVLTF.

This clonotype was counted many times. CDR3: CASSLIPRGGLGDEQYF. For the CDR3, the DNA is TGTGCCAGCAGCTTAATCCCCAGGGGAGGGTTAGGCGACGAGCAGTACTTC. The chain is built from TRBV7-6 and TRBJ2-7, with a weak D call TRBD2 (7 bases). CDR1 and CDR2 (germline): SGHVS, FNYEAQ. The CDR3 sequence is 17 residues long. V lost 2 bases to trimming and J lost 5 bases, with 22 bases between them.

This clonotype came up many times. V and J are TRBV7-2 and TRBJ2-2; a possible D gene is TRBD2 (5 bases). V shed 2 bases and J shed 0 bases, with 13 bases lying between them. The CDR3 contains 17 residues. Germline V gene sequence: CDR1 SGHTA, CDR2 FQGNSA. Here the CDR3 reads CASSLTPGMSNTGELFF. DNA for the CDR3: TGTGCCAGCAGCTTAACTCCGGGGATGTCGAACACCGGGGAGCTGTTTTTT.

This rearrangement joins TRBV5-5 to TRBJ1-1; 9 bases map to TRBD1. The CDR3 has 15 residues. The germline CDR1 and CDR2 sequences are SGHKS and YYEKEE (reference sequence). V dropped 0 bases and J dropped 3; count of bases not matched to a gene: 3. CDR3 protein: CASSLGQGDDTEAFF. As DNA, the CDR3 is TGTGCCAGCAGCTTGGGACAGGGGGATGACACTGAAGCTTTCTTT.

The chain couples TRBV6-2 or TRBV6-3 to TRBJ2-1, with 9 bases fitting TRBD2. CDR1 is MNHEY, CDR2 SVGEGT, per germline. The CDR3 has 17 residues. The trim removed 5 bases at V and 8 bases at J, leaving 16 bases unmatched. The CDR3 loop is CASSNPGGRGPFDEQFF. In DNA, the CDR3 is TGTGCCAGCAGTAACCCAGGCGGGAGGGGGCCGTTTGATGAGCAGTTCTTC.

This clonotype occurred a few times. V and J are TRBV6-5 and TRBJ2-7; 7 bases are a match to TRBD1. Trimming removed 0 bases from V and 2 bases from J; junction bases left unmatched: 4. This CDR3 region has 15 residues. The germline V gene has CDR1 MNHEY and CDR2 SVGAGI. The CDR3 sequence: CASSYSTGDAYEQYV. CDR3 DNA: TGTGCCAGCAGTTACTCCACAGGGGACGCCTACGAGCAGTACGTC.

This clonotype showed up just a few times. The rearrangement joins TRBV6-1 to TRBJ1-5; D is possibly TRBD1 (6 bases). The germline V and J ends were trimmed by 10 bases and 3 bases, with 10 bases remaining between them. This CDR3 spans 12 amino acids. Germline V CDR1 and CDR2: MNHNS, SASEGT. CDR3 sequence reads: CATGGANQPQHF. In DNA form, the CDR3 reads TGTGCCACCGGGGGGGCCAATCAGCCCCAGCATTTT.

V is TRBV27 and J is TRBJ1-5; no clear D. Per the germline V gene, CDR1 is MNHEY and CDR2 is SMNVEV (reference sequence). The CDR3 is 13 residues long. V was clipped by 4 bases and J by 7 bases, with 11 bases between them. CDR3 in amino acids: CASSSGLRQPQHF. The DNA for the CDR3 is TGTGCCAGCAGTTCAGGATTAAGGCAGCCCCAGCATTTT.

This clonotype was counted between two and nine times. The V call is TRBV7-9, the J call TRBJ1-2; TRBD1 might be the D (5 bases). The CDR3 extends over 12 amino acids. V was clipped by 5 bases and J by 8 bases, with 12 bases between them. Looked up from germline, CDR1 is SEHNR and CDR2 is FQNEAQ (reference sequence). CDR3 DNA sequence: TGTGCCAGCAGCCGGGGTGGGGACGGCTACACCTTC. This sequence encodes CASSRGGDGYTF.

There are a few counts of this clonotype. V usage is TRBV7-2 and J usage is TRBJ1-3, with 10 bases aligning to TRBD1. Germline loops: CDR1 SGHTA, CDR2 FQGNSA. The ends lost 3 bases at V and 1 base at J; junction bases unmatched: 9. The CDR3 covers 18 residues. CDR3: CASSLGYRDRGSGNTIYF. DNA of the CDR3: TGTGCCAGCAGCTTGGGATACAGGGACAGGGGATCTGGAAACACCATATATTTT.

Only a few counts were recorded for this clonotype. The chain is built from TRBV7-9 and TRBJ1-5; D might be TRBD1 (5 bases). CDR1 and CDR2 (germline): SEHNR, FQNEAQ (reference sequence). The CDR3 totals 16 residues. Trimming pared 8 bases from V and 0 bases from J, leaving 17 bases between. The CDR3 DNA is TGTGCCAGCGGCGGAAGGGACGGTGTTAGCAATCAGCCCCAGCATTTT. Residues: CASGGRDGVSNQPQHF.

A remark on this clonotype: This could be a read error, since a much larger clone is one nucleotide away. The J gene is TRBJ1-1, the V gene TRBV6-6, with TRBD1 matching over 10 bases. The germline gives CDR1 MNHNY, CDR2 SVGAGI (reference sequence). With V trimmed by 1 base and J by 4 bases, 3 bases remained unmatched. CDR3 length equals 15 residues. The CDR3 DNA reads as TGTGCCAGCAGTTACTTGGGACAGGGGCCCACTGAAGCTTTCTTT. It yields the protein CASSYLGQGPTEAFF.